This entry describes one T cell receptor (beta chain). Antigen unknown. V shed 3 bases and J shed 4 bases, with 7 bases lying between them. Germline lookup yields CDR1 MDHEN and CDR2 SYDVKM. CDR3 size: 12 residues. Isolated RNA was reverse transcribed in full, so expressed TCRB transcripts were sequenced. Produced via immunoSEQ multiplex PCR; TCRdb's table is partial and in-frame only. Of about 900,000 clones listed, roughly 15% are singletons. This sample is part of a study of beta chain features in type 1 diabetes. Findings and limits, study-wide: For cells with high TCR expression, cDNA sequencing could yield over-representation.

Sequenced material: naive CD4+ T cells from blood. The receptor comes from a woman aged 18-35 years in good health. V usage is TRBV28 and J usage is TRBJ2-7; no firm D call. The CDR3 protein is CASSFNTYEQYF. The CDR3 coding sequence is TGTGCCAGCAGTTTCAATACGTACGAGCAGTACTTC.